One T cell receptor (beta chain) is described in this entry. Its antigen is currently unknown. In the PCR, 60 Vbeta and 13 Jbeta primers were used. Measured with immunoSEQ multiplex PCR; TCRdb has only the in-frame clones, and not every one. The sample includes 100,000 to 150,000 clones, roughly 78% of them seen just once. This CDR3 has 15 amino acids. Trimming cost V 4 bases and J 6 bases, with 18 bases left between them. Per germline, CDR1 SGHVS and CDR2 FNYEAQ. The data were taken from a study of cytomegalovirus exposure and HLA in healthy donors. Study-level points and caveats: TCR beta chains associated with HLA were, in a later analysis, more clonally expanded than equally common others. Most TCR sequences proved rare, with some public TCRs found in many donors. A later analysis revealed that TCR association rates differed between HLA loci, peaking at DRB1 and bottoming out at HLA-C. Being indistinguishable, some V segments were excluded, TRBV6-2 and TRBV6-3 among them.

This TCR was recovered from a man aged 25 to 45 in good health and CMV-seronegative. The chain carries TRBV7-6 and TRBJ1-2, with D possibly being TRBD1 (5 bases). The sample comprised PBMCs. CDR3 region: CASSSAGGDLNGYTF. CDR3 sequence (DNA): TGTGCCAGCAGCTCCGCGGGGGGGGACTTGAATGGCTACACCTTC.